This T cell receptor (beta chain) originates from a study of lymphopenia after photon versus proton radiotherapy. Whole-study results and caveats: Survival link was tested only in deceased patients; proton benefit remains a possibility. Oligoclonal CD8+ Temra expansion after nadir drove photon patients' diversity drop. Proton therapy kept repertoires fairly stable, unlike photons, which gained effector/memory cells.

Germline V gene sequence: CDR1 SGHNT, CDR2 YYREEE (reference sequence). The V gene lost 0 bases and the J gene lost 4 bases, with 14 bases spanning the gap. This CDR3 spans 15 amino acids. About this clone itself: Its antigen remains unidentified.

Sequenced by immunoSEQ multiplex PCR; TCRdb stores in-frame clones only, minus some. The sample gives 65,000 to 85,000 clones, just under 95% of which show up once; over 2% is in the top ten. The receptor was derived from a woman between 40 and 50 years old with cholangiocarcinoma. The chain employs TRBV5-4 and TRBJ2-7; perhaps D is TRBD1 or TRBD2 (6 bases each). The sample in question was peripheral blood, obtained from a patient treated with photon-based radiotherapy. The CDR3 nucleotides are TGTGCCAGCAGCTTGGGAGGGGGGCTGCTGTACGAGCAGTACTTC. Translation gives CASSLGGGLLYEQYF. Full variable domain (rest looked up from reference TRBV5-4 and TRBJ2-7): ETGVTQSPTHLIKTRGQQVTLRCSSQSGHNTVSWYQQALGQGPQFIFQYYREEENGRGNFPPRFSGLQFPNYSSELNVNALELDDSALYLCASSLGGGLLYEQYFGPGTRLTVT.